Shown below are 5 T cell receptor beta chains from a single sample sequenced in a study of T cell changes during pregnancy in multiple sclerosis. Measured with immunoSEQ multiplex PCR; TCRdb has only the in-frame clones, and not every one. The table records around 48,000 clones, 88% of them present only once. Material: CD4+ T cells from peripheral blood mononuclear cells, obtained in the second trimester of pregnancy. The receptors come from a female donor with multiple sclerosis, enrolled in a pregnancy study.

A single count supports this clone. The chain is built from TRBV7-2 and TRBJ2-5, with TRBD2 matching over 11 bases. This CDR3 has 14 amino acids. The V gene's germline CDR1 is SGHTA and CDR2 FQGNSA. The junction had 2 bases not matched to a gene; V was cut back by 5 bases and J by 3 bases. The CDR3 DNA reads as TGTGCCAGCAGCCGGGGACTAGCGGAAGAGACCCAGTACTTC. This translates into CASSRGLAEETQYF.

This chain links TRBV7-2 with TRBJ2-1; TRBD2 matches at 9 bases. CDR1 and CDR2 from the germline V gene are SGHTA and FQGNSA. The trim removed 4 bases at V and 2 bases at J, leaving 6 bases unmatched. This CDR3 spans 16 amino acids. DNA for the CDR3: TGTGCCAGCAGCTCCACCGGGACTAGCCCCTACAATGAGCAGTTCTTC. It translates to CASSSTGTSPYNEQFF. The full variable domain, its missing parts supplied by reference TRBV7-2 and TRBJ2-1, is GAGVSQSPSNKVTEKGKDVELRCDPISGHTALYWYRQSLGQGLEFLIYFQGNSAPDKSGLPSDRFSAERTGGSVSTLTIQRTQQEDSAVYLCASSSTGTSPYNEQFFGPGTRLTVL.

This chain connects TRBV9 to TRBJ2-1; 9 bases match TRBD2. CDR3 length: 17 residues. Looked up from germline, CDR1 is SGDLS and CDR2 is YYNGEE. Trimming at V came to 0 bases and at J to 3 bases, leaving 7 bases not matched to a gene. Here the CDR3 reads CASSVALSGRNYNEQFF. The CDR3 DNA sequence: TGTGCCAGCAGCGTAGCACTGAGCGGGAGGAACTACAATGAGCAGTTCTTC.

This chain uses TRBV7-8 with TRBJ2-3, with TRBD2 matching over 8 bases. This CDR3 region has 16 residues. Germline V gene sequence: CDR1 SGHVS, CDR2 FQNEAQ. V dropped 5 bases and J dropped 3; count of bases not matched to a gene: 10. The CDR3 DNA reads TGTGCCAGCAGCCGACTAAGCGGGAGCGGAACAGATACGCAGTATTTT. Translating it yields CASSRLSGSGTDTQYF.

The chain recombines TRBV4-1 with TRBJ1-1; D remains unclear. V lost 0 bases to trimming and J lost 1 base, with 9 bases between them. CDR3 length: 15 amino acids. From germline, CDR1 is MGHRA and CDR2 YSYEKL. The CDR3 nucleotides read TGCGCCAGCAGCCAAGATGTAGTGTGGAACACTGAAGCTTTCTTT. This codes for CASSQDVVWNTEAFF.